Following are 24 T cell receptor beta chains from one sample sequenced in a study of blood T cell repertoires in COVID-19. Clones were read by immunoSEQ multiplex PCR, and TCRdb kept only the in-frame ones, dropping some. Of about 89,000 clones in the sample, about three quarters were seen once. The sample comprised peripheral blood. The source is a human donor in a cohort sampled during active COVID-19.

The chain is built from TRBV4-2 and TRBJ1-3; TRBD1 matches 10 bases. This CDR3 is 17 amino acids long. Germline CDR1 reads LGHNA; CDR2 reads YNFKEQ. V trimming: 0 bases; J trimming: 4 bases; junction bases outside the gene matches: 6. The DNA for the CDR3 is TGTGCCAGCAGCCAAGATTTAGGACAGGGGGTAGGAAACACCATATATTTT. Translating gives CASSQDLGQGVGNTIYF.

V gene TRBV11-2 combines with J gene TRBJ2-1, with 8 positions matching TRBD2. The CDR3 consists of 12 residues. Germline assignment: CDR1 SGHAT and CDR2 FQNNGV. The J segment lost 5 bases and the V segment lost 8 bases, leaving 2 bases of the junction unmatched. DNA of the CDR3: TGTGCCAGCGGGACTAGACACAATGAGCAGTTCTTC. This gives the protein CASGTRHNEQFF.

This clone appeared a single time. The rearrangement uses TRBV20-1 and TRBJ2-1, with 10 bases matching TRBD2. With V trimmed by 3 bases and J by 9 bases, 8 bases remained unmatched. Germline CDR1 and CDR2: DFQATT and SNEGSKA (reference sequence). The CDR3 extends over 14 amino acids. The CDR3 DNA is TGCAGTGCTAGTATAGCGGGAGGACTGGGTGAGCAGTTCTTC. Translated: CSASIAGGLGEQFF.

This clone turned up a few times. CDR3: CASSQEIGGPYGYTF. CDR3 bases: TGCGCCAGCAGCCAAGAGATCGGAGGGCCCTATGGCTACACCTTC. This chain uses TRBV4-1 with TRBJ1-2; D call uncertain. Deletions cut 0 bases from V and 4 bases from J, with 12 bases between. The CDR3 loop spans 15 amino acids. Germline values: CDR1 MGHRA, CDR2 YSYEKL.

The V call is TRBV28, the J call TRBJ2-7; D perhaps matches TRBD1 (5 bases). Trimming removed 8 bases at V and 1 base at J, with 9 bases between. This CDR3 comprises 12 residues. Germline V gives CDR1 MDHEN, CDR2 SYDVKM. The DNA of the CDR3 is TGTGCCAGCTCCCAGGGTTCCTACGAGCAGTACTTC. This codes for CASSQGSYEQYF.

Note on this clone: Germline is not matched at one junction end, which may reflect a read error. The chain recombines TRBV7-7 with TRBJ2-5; tentative D call: TRBD2 (5 bases). Germline-derived CDR1 and CDR2 are SSHAT and FNYEAQ (reference sequence). CDR3 size: 14 residues. The CDR3 spells CASSLVEGGETQYF. The DNA of the CDR3 is TGTGCTAGCAGCTTAGTCGAGGGCGGGGAGACCCAGTACTTC.

This chain uses TRBV20-1 with TRBJ2-5, with 8 positions matching TRBD2. The CDR3 runs 12 residues. V lost 3 bases, J lost 8 bases, and 5 bases stayed unmatched. Germline CDR1 is DFQATT and CDR2 is SNEGSKA (reference sequence). The chain's CDR3 is CSASERGITQYF. CDR3 in DNA: TGCAGTGCTAGTGAGCGGGGGATCACCCAGTACTTC.

This clone was recorded only once. This rearrangement joins TRBV5-1 to TRBJ2-1, with a weak D call TRBD1 (5 bases). Deletions cut 6 bases from V and 1 base from J, with 17 bases between. CDR1 is SGHRS and CDR2 is YFSETQ in the germline V gene. This CDR3 is 16 amino acids long. The CDR3 DNA reads TGCGCCAGCAAGTATGGGGCAGAACGGTCCTACAATGAGCAGTTCTTC. Encoded protein: CASKYGAERSYNEQFF.

This chain joins TRBV13 and TRBJ2-1; 9 bases are a match to TRBD2. This CDR3 is 16 amino acids long. Germline CDR1 reads PRHDT; CDR2 reads FYEKMQ (reference sequence). The ends lost 1 base at V and 6 bases at J; junction bases unmatched: 7. CDR3: CASSLEGSGGVNEQFF. The CDR3 bases are TGTGCCAGCAGCTTAGAGGGTAGCGGGGGCGTCAATGAGCAGTTCTTC.

This chain joins TRBV30 and TRBJ2-3, with TRBD2 matching 7 bases. Germline V CDR1 and CDR2: GTSNPN, SVGIG (reference sequence). The CDR3 has 15 residues. In DNA form, the CDR3 reads TGTGCTTTATCTAGCGGAGAGTGGGGTTCAGATACGCAGTATTTT. Translating it yields CALSSGEWGSDTQYF. Drawing the rest from reference TRBV30 and TRBJ2-3, the complete variable domain is SQTIHQWPATLVQPVGSPLSLECTVEGTSNPNLYWYRQAAGRGLQLLFYSVGIGQISSEVPQNLSASRPQDRQFILSSKKLLLSDSGFYLCALSSGEWGSDTQYFGPGTRLTVL.

This CDR3 is CASSPDRERGEQFF. CDR3 DNA sequence: TGCGCCAGCAGCCCCGACAGGGAAAGGGGTGAGCAGTTCTTC. This chain uses TRBV5-1 with TRBJ2-1; 7 bases match TRBD1. Trimming took 4 bases from V and 9 from J; bases not matched to a gene: 10. Germline V gives CDR1 SGHRS, CDR2 YFSETQ. The CDR3 totals 14 residues.

This clone was observed a handful of times. V gene TRBV6-2 or TRBV6-3 combines with J gene TRBJ1-6; possibly TRBD1 for D (5 bases). Germline V gives CDR1 MNHEY, CDR2 SVGEGT. V shed 7 bases and J shed 10 bases, with 17 bases lying between them. The CDR3 has 14 amino acids. The CDR3 DNA reads TGTGCCAGCACCCCGGGGGGGGGTCGATCACCCCTCCACTTT. Translating it yields CASTPGGGRSPLHF.

J is TRBJ2-5 and V is TRBV7-9; 14 positions agree with TRBD2. V shed 5 bases and J 4 bases; nucleotides not matched to a gene: 9. The CDR3 runs to 17 residues. The germline V gene has CDR1 SEHNR and CDR2 FQNEAQ (reference sequence). The chain's CDR3 is CASSPTRLAGGLETQYF. DNA of the CDR3: TGTGCCAGCAGCCCAACTCGACTAGCGGGAGGGCTAGAGACCCAGTACTTC.

V gene TRBV27 combines with J gene TRBJ1-5, with D maybe TRBD1 (5 bases). The CDR3 extends over 18 amino acids. V was shortened by 1 base and J by 1 base, with 17 bases between the two germline ends. Germline V lookup: CDR1 MNHEY, CDR2 SMNVEV (reference sequence). Written as DNA, the CDR3 is TGTGCCAGCAGTTTATACGGCAGGGCCCTTGGGAGCAATCAGCCCCAGCATTTT. It translates to CASSLYGRALGSNQPQHF.

This clone has only one observation. V gene TRBV11-2 combines with J gene TRBJ1-3, with D unclear. In germline, CDR1 is SGHAT, CDR2 FQNNGV. Trimming cost V 3 bases and J 4 bases, with 4 bases left between them. The CDR3 loop spans 12 amino acids. The CDR3 here is CASSFSGNTIYF. The DNA for the CDR3 is TGTGCCAGCAGCTTTAGCGGAAACACCATATATTTT.

This clone was found a few times. The V gene is TRBV4-2, the J gene TRBJ1-3, with 12 nucleotides matching TRBD1. Trimming took 7 bases from V and 1 from J; bases not matched to a gene: 5. This CDR3 region has 16 residues. Germline assignment: CDR1 LGHNA and CDR2 YNFKEQ. This chain's CDR3 is CASTGTGGASGNTIYF. DNA of the CDR3: TGTGCCAGCACCGGGACAGGGGGCGCTTCTGGAAACACCATATATTTT.

The chain combines TRBV5-1 with TRBJ2-5; 7 nucleotides agree with TRBD2. Germline CDR1 is SGHRS and CDR2 is YFSETQ. The CDR3 length is 14 residues. The J segment lost 2 bases and the V segment lost 5 bases, leaving 6 bases of the junction unmatched. CDR3 sequence (DNA): TGCGCCAGCAGACTTGGGGGGGGTCAAGAGACCCAGTACTTC. Protein sequence: CASRLGGGQETQYF.

The V and J genes are TRBV19 and TRBJ1-5; 8 bases fit TRBD1. The J segment lost 6 bases and the V segment lost 7 bases, leaving 5 bases of the junction unmatched. The CDR3 totals 13 residues. In germline, CDR1 is LNHDA, CDR2 SQIVND (reference sequence). The CDR3 nucleotides read TGTGCCAGTAACCACAGGGGGGGTCAGCCCCAGCATTTT. As protein: CASNHRGGQPQHF.

The chain carries TRBV5-4 and TRBJ2-3; TRBD1 might be the D (5 bases). CDR1 and CDR2 from the germline V gene are SGHNT and YYREEE (reference sequence). V was cut by 3 bases and J by 0 bases, with 8 bases left in between. This CDR3 spans 14 amino acids. In DNA, the CDR3 is TGTGCCAGCAGCTACTGGGGCAGCACAGATACGCAGTATTTT. It codes for CASSYWGSTDTQYF. Using reference TRBV5-4 and TRBJ2-3 for the parts outside the CDR3, the full variable domain is ETGVTQSPTHLIKTRGQQVTLRCSSQSGHNTVSWYQQALGQGPQFIFQYYREEENGRGNFPPRFSGLQFPNYSSELNVNALELDDSALYLCASSYWGSTDTQYFGPGTRLTVL.

The genes are TRBV19 and TRBJ2-1, with a tentative D call TRBD1 (6 bases). The ends were cut back, 5 bases at V and 0 bases at J, with 11 bases in the middle. This CDR3 comprises 15 residues. Germline CDR1 and CDR2: LNHDA and SQIVND (reference sequence). CDR3 sequence: CASSRRGGSYNEQFF. The CDR3, as DNA: TGTGCCAGTAGTCGTCGAGGGGGCTCCTACAATGAGCAGTTCTTC.

The chain has TRBV15 and TRBJ2-1; 8 nucleotides align to TRBD2. The CDR3 has 15 residues. With 3 bases clipped from V and 10 bases from J, the junction kept 11 bases outside the gene matches. In germline, CDR1 is LNHNV, CDR2 YYDKDF (reference sequence). The CDR3 region has the DNA TGTGCCACCAGCAGCGGGGGACTAGGGTCATGGGAGCAGTTCTTC. Translation gives CATSSGGLGSWEQFF.

V gene TRBV9 combines with J gene TRBJ2-4; 8 bases align to TRBD2. The V segment lost 5 bases and the J segment 1 base; nucleotides outside the gene matches: 11. This CDR3 is 17 amino acids long. Per the germline V gene, CDR1 is SGDLS and CDR2 is YYNGEE. CDR3: CASRTSVINTAKNIQYF. CDR3 nucleotide sequence: TGTGCCAGCAGGACTAGCGTAATAAACACTGCCAAAAACATTCAGTACTTC.

The chain recombines TRBV28 with TRBJ2-3; D is possibly TRBD1 (6 bases). The CDR3 has 15 residues. The germline V gene encodes CDR1 MDHEN and CDR2 SYDVKM. Trimming pared 4 bases from V and 5 bases from J, leaving 16 bases between. The chain's CDR3 is CASSSAPGVGDTQYF. The CDR3 bases are TGTGCCAGCAGTTCCGCTCCAGGGGTAGGAGATACGCAGTATTTT.

The V call is TRBV28, the J call TRBJ1-2; possibly TRBD1 for D (5 bases). The germline V gene has CDR1 MDHEN and CDR2 SYDVKM. The CDR3 loop spans 12 amino acids. Trimming cost V 7 bases and J 4 bases, with 10 bases left between them. The CDR3 sequence is CASNGGGYGYTF. The CDR3 nucleotides are TGTGCCAGCAATGGGGGGGGCTATGGCTACACCTTC.